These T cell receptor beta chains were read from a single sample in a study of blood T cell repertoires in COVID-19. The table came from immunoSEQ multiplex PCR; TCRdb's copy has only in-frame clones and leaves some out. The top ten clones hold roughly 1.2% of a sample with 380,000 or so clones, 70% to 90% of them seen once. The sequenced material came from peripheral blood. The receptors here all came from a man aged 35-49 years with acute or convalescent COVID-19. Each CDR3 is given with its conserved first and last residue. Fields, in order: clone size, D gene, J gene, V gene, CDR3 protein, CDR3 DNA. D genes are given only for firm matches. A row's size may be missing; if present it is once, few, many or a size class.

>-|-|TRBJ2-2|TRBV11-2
CASSLDGGYTGELFF
TGTGCCAGCAGCTTAGATGGGGGCTACACCGGGGAGCTGTTTTTT
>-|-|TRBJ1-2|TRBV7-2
CASSQAPGTHYGYTF
TGTGCCAGCAGCCAAGCCCCCGGGACTCACTATGGCTACACCTTC
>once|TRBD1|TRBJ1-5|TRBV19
CASKLDRGQPDSNQPQHF
TGTGCCAGTAAATTGGACAGGGGGCAGCCGGATAGCAATCAGCCCCAGCATTTT
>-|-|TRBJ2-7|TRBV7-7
CASSLAGAYEQYF
TGTGCTAGCAGCTTAGCTGGGGCGTACGAGCAGTACTTC
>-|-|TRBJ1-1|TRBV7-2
CASSLAKQGTEAFF
TGTGCCAGCAGCTTAGCGAAACAGGGCACTGAAGCTTTCTTT
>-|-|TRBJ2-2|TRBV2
CASRLDTGELFF
TGTGCCAGCAGGTTAGATACCGGGGAGCTGTTTTTT
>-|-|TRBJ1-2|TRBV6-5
CASSYSGRIYGYTF
TGTGCCAGCAGTTACTCTGGCAGGATCTATGGCTACACCTTC
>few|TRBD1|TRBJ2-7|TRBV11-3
CASSLDAGQDYEQYF
TGTGCCAGCAGCTTAGACGCGGGACAGGACTACGAGCAGTACTTC
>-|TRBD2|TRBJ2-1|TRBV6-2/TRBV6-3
CASSYSFTSGGRYNEQFF
TGTGCCAGCAGTTACTCGTTTACTAGCGGGGGGAGGTACAATGAGCAGTTCTTC
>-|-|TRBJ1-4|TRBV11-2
CASSLVAEKLFF
TGTGCCAGCAGCTTAGTGGCAGAAAAACTGTTTTTT
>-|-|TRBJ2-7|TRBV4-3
CASSQDLPNGRGYEQYF
TGCGCCAGCAGCCAAGATCTTCCCAACGGACGGGGCTACGAGCAGTACTTC
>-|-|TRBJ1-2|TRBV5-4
CASSLFSRPAYGYTF
TGTGCCAGCAGCTTGTTCAGCAGGCCTGCCTATGGCTACACCTTC
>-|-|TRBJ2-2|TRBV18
CASSPYVETNTGELFF
TGTGCCAGCTCACCGTACGTCGAGACGAACACCGGGGAGCTGTTTTTT
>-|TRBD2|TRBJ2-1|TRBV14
CASSQDVAGGPRDEQFF
TGTGCCAGCAGCCAAGATGTGGCGGGAGGGCCTAGGGATGAGCAGTTCTTC
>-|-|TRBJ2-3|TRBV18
CASSLSRKGTDTQYF
TGTGCCAGCTCATTGTCTAGGAAGGGCACAGATACGCAGTATTTT
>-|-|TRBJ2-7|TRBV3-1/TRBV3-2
CASSPEGGYSYEQYF
TGTGCCAGCAGCCCTGAGGGCGGTTACTCCTACGAGCAGTACTTC
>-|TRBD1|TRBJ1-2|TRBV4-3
CASSQDSGQGLHGYTF
TGCGCCAGCAGCCAAGACTCGGGACAGGGTCTACATGGCTACACCTTC
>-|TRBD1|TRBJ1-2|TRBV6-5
CASSLRGQGAGYTF
TGTGCCAGCAGTCTACGGGGACAGGGGGCGGGCTACACCTTC
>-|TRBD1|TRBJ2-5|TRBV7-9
CASSFDRVEETQYF
TGTGCCAGCAGCTTTGACAGGGTGGAAGAGACCCAGTACTTC
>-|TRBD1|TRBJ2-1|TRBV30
CAWELLTGVYNEQFF
TGTGCCTGGGAACTCTTGACAGGGGTCTACAATGAGCAGTTCTTC
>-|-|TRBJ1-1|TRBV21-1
CASSKVRVCEAFF
TGTGCCAGCAGCAAAGTCAGGGTCTGTGAAGCTTTCTTT
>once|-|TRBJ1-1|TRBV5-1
CASSLPGSVTEAFF
TGCGCCAGCAGCTTGCCAGGGTCCGTCACTGAAGCTTTCTTT
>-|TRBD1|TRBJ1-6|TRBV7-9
CASSSYRDRYNSPLHF
TGTGCCAGCAGCTCCTACCGGGACAGATATAATTCACCCCTCCACTTT
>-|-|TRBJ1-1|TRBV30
CAWSVGSNTEAFF
TGTGCCTGGAGTGTCGGGTCGAACACTGAAGCTTTCTTT
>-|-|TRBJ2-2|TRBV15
CATSRVLRATELFF
TGTGCCACCAGCAGGGTGCTCAGGGCAACGGAGCTGTTTTTT
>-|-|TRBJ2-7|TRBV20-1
CSASLVVVGSYEQYF
TGCAGTGCTAGTCTCGTAGTTGTCGGCTCCTACGAGCAGTACTTC
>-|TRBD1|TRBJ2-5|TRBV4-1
CASSHPGQGRETQYF
TGCGCCAGCAGCCACCCTGGACAGGGTAGGGAGACCCAGTACTTC
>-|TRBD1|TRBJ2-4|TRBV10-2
CASSEWGQGLRKRNIQYF
TGCGCCAGCAGTGAGTGGGGACAGGGTTTGCGGAAGCGAAACATTCAGTACTTC
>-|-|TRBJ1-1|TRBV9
CASSVVESGAFF
TGTGCCAGCAGCGTAGTTGAATCGGGAGCTTTCTTT
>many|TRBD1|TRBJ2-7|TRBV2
CASMGQGASGYEQYF
TGTGCCAGCATGGGACAGGGGGCGTCGGGCTACGAGCAGTACTTC
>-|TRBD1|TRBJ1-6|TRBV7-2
CASRRKTGLASYNSPLHF
TGTGCCAGCAGGAGAAAGACAGGGCTGGCCTCCTATAATTCACCCCTCCACTTT
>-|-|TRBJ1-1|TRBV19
CASKGRANTEAFF
TGTGCCAGTAAGGGCAGGGCAAACACTGAAGCTTTCTTT
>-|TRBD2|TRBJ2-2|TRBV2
CATRTSERNTGELFF
TGTGCCACCCGAACTAGCGAACGGAACACCGGGGAGCTGTTTTTT
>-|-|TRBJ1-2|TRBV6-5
CASRRAGAGAYGYTF
TGTGCCAGCAGACGAGCCGGGGCGGGGGCATATGGCTACACCTTC
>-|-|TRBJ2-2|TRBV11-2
CASSLERLNTGELFF
TGTGCCAGCAGCTTAGAGAGACTCAACACCGGGGAGCTGTTTTTT
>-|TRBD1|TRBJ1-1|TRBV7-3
CASSTRTGGRMAFF
TGTGCCAGCAGCACCCGGACAGGGGGCAGGATGGCTTTCTTT
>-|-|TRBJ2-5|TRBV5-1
CASSLAGEKTQYF
TGCGCCAGCAGCTTGGCAGGGGAAAAGACCCAGTACTTC
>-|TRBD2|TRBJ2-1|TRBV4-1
CASSQEPSGPSSYNEQFF
TGCGCCAGCAGCCAAGAGCCTAGCGGGCCTAGCTCCTACAATGAGCAGTTCTTC
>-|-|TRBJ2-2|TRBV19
CASRLDSTTGELFF
TGTGCCAGTAGACTCGACAGTACCACCGGGGAGCTGTTTTTT
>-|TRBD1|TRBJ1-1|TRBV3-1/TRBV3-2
CASSQGGAGGLSEAFF
TGTGCCAGCAGCCAAGGAGGGGCAGGGGGTTTGTCTGAAGCTTTCTTT
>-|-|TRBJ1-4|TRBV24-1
CATSDGATNEKLFF
TGTGCCACCAGTGATGGAGCAACTAATGAAAAACTGTTTTTT
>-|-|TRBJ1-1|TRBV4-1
CASSQDAQGREAFF
TGCGCCAGCAGCCAAGATGCTCAGGGGCGGGAAGCTTTCTTT
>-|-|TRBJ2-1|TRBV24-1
CATSDLRGYNEQFF
TGTGCCACCAGTGATTTGCGGGGATACAATGAGCAGTTCTTC